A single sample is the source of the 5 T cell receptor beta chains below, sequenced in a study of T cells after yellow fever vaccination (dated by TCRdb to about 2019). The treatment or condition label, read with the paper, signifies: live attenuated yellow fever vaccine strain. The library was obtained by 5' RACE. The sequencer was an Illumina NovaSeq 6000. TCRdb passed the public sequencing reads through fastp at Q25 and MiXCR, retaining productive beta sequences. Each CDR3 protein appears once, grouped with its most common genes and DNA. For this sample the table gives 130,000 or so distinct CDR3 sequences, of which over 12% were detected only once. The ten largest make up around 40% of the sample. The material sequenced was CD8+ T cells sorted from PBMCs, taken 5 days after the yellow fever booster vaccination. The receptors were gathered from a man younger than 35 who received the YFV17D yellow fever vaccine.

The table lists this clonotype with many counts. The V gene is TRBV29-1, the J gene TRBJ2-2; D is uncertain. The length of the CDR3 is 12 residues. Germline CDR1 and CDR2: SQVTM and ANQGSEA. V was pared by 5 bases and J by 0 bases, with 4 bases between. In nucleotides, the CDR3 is TGCAGCGTTAGTCCGAACACCGGGGAGCTGTTTTTT. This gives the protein CSVSPNTGELFF.

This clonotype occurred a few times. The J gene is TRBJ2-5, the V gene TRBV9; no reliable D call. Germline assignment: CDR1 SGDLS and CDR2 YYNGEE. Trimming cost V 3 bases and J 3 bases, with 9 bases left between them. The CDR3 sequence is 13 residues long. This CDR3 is CASSGHNEETQYF. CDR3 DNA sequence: TGTGCCAGCAGCGGACACAACGAAGAGACCCAGTACTTC.

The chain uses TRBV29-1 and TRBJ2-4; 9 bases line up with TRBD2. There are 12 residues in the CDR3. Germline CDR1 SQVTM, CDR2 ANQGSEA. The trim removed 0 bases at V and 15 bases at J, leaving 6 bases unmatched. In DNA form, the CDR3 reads TGCAGCGTTGAAGATCCTGCGGGGGGGATGTACTTC. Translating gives CSVEDPAGGMYF.

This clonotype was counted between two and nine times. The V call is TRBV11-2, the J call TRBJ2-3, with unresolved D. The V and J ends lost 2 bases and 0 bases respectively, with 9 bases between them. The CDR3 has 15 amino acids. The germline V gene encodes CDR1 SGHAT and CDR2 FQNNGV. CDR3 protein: CASSLFQSSTDTQYF. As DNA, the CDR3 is TGTGCCAGCAGCTTATTCCAGTCTAGCACAGATACGCAGTATTTT.

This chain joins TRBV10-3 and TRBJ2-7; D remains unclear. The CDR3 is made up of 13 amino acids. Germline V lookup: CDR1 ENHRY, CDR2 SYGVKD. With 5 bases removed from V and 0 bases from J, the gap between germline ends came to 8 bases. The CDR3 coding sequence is TGTGCCATCAGTCCCAAGGACTCCTACGAGCAGTACGTC. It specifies CAISPKDSYEQYV.